This T cell receptor beta chain was recorded in a study of blood T cell repertoires in COVID-19. Study-wide background: Samples representing acute and convalescent COVID-19 were sourced from the United States, Italy and Spain. The cDNA or gDNA used as material had been derived from T cells, B-cell-depleted T cells, or PBMCs.

TCRdb keeps only in-frame clones here, not all; method: immunoSEQ multiplex PCR. The table records some 250,000 clones, over 65% of them present only once. Germline-derived CDR1 and CDR2 are SNHLY and FYNNEI. V shed 7 bases, J shed 2 bases, and the junction held 4 bases outside the gene matches. The CDR3 extends over 14 amino acids. Sample: peripheral blood. The rearrangement joins TRBV2 to TRBJ1-5, with 8 bases fitting TRBD1. This clonotype was sampled from a woman older than 75 with acute or convalescent COVID-19. This CDR3 reads CASTGQGGNQPQHF. In DNA, the CDR3 is TGTGCCAGCACAGGACAGGGTGGCAATCAGCCCCAGCATTTT.